This note documents a single TCR beta chain sequence. Its cognate antigen has yet to be identified. Qualities for individual bases were not recorded, and no much larger clone is one base off. The data originate from a study of blood T cell repertoires in COVID-19 (dated by TCRdb to about 2020). Study-level background: Samples covering the acute and convalescent phases of COVID-19 were provided by collaborators in the United States, Italy and Spain. Subjects who had been exposed to COVID-19, were actively infected with it, or had recovered from it provided the deeply sampled blood TCRbeta repertoires that made up the dataset. The samples were drawn from the first 160 participants of the ongoing ImmuneRACE study and from 1,200 or so subjects provided by 6 global collaborators. The prospective study material was composed of cDNA or gDNA derived from T cells, B-cell-depleted T cells, or PBMCs. Where HLA class I and class II types were available, the types were taken from metadata supplied by the sample provider, not from assay-based typing. Sample metadata almost always included a de-identified subject ID, COVID-19 status, age in years and sex. The repertoires were released in a freely available public database intended as a resource for research on the immune response to SARS-CoV-2. What the study reported, not specific to this receptor: The amount of clinical and demographic metadata varied by source and participant and was provided uncurated.

TCRbeta CDR3 regions were amplified from genomic DNA by means of the immunoSEQ Assay, a bias-controlled multiplex PCR. Per the authors' processing: Nucleated cell counts per sample were estimated from amplification of reference gene primers within the assay. To quantify the absolute abundance of each unique TCRbeta CDR3 rearrangement, sequence reads were collapsed and filtered. For each sample, productive Simpson clonality was calculated by taking the square root of Simpson's diversity index across productive rearrangements. TCRdb limited this immuneACCESS table to in-frame rearrangements with V and J called. A share of clones is missing; checked studies link under half to unresolved V genes, and the rest is unexplained. Clone size and the V and J calls come from that table; the DNA yielded D and trimming. This sample has about 160,000 clones in its table, and 80% to 90% of those were observed once. The ten largest clonotypes hold 3% to 4% of the sample.

Collaborating institutions collected whole blood in K2EDTA tubes following their own protocols. For TCRbeta analysis, collaborator samples were shipped as frozen whole blood, as isolated PBMCs, or as DNA extracted from either sample type. This TCR came from a man between 70 and 80 years old with acute or convalescent COVID-19. Sequencing input: peripheral blood.

The CDR3 protein: CASSSGQSNQPQHF. Read as DNA, the sequence is TGTGCCAGCAGTTCAGGACAGAGCAATCAGCCCCAGCATTTT. The chain is made from TRBV28 and TRBJ1-5; TRBD1 is a possible D gene, resting on 6 matching bases. Spanning cysteine to phenylalanine, the CDR3 consists of 14 amino acids. Only the CDR3 DNA stays, 42 bases, in frame from base 1. V drops 4 bases and J drops 1 base, leaving 8 bases in between. In the germline V gene, CDR1 corresponds to MDHEN and CDR2 to SYDVKM.